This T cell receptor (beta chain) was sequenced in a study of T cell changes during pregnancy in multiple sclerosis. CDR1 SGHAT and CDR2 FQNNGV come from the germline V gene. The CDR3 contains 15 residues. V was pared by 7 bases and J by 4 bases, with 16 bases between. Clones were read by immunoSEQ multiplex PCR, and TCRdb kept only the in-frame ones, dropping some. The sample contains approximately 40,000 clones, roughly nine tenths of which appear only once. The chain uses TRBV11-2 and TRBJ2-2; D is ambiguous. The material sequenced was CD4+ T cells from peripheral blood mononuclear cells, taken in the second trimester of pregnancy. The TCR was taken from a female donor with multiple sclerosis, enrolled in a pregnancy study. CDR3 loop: CASNERGAVTGELFF. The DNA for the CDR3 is TGTGCCAGCAACGAAAGAGGCGCTGTCACCGGGGAGCTGTTTTTT.